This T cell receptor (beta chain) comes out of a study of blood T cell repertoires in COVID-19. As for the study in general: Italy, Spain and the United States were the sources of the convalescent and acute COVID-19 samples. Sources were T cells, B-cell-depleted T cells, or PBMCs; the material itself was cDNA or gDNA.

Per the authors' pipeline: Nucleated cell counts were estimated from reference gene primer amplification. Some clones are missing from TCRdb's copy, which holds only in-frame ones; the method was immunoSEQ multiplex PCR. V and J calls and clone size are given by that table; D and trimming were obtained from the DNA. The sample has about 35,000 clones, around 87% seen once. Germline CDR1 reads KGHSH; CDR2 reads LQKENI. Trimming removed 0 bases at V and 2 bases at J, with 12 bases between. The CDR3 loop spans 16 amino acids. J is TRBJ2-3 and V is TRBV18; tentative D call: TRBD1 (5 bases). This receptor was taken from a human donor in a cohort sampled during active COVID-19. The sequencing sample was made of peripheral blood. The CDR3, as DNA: TGTGCCAGCTCACCACCCGCAGGGAAAGCCACAGATACGCAGTATTTT. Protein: CASSPPAGKATDTQYF.